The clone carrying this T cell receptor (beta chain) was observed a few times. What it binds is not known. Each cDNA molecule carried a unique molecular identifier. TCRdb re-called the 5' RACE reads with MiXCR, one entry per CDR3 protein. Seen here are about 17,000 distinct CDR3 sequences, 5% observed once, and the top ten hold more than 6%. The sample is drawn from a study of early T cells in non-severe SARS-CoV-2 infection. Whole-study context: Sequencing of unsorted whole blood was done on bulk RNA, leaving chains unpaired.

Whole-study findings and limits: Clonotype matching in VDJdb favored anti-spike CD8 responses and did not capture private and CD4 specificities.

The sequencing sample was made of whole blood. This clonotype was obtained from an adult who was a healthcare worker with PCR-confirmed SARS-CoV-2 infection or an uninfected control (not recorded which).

The CDR3 DNA sequence: TGTGCCAGCAGCCCCAGGGGGGGACAAGAGACCCAGTACTTC. Its protein is CASSPRGGQETQYF. The genes are TRBV6-6 and TRBJ2-5, with D perhaps TRBD1 or TRBD2 (7 bases each). V was pared by 6 bases and J by 2 bases, with 13 bases between. The CDR3 contains 14 residues. Germline loops: CDR1 MNHNY, CDR2 SVGAGI (reference sequence).